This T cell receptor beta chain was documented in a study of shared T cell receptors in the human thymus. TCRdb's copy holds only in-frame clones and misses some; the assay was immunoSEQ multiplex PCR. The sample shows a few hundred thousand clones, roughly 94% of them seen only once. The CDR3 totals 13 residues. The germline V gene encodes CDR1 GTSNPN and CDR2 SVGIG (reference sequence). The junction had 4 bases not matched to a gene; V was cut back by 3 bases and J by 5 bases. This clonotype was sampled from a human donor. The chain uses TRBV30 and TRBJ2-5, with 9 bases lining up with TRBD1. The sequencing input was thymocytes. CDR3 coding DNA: TGTGCCTGGAGGGACAGGGGAAGGGAGACCCAGTACTTC. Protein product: CAWRDRGRETQYF.